Listed below are T cell receptor beta chains from one sample, sequenced in a study of T cell changes during pregnancy in multiple sclerosis. Produced via immunoSEQ multiplex PCR; TCRdb's table is partial and in-frame only. The profile covers some 30,000 clones, with about nine tenths appearing a single time and 3.5% to 4.5% taken by the ten largest. The source material was CD8+ T cells from peripheral blood mononuclear cells, sampled in the second trimester of pregnancy. All receptors come from a female donor with multiple sclerosis, enrolled in a pregnancy study. The CDR3 runs from the conserved cysteine through the conserved F or W. The order of the fields is clone size, J gene, D gene, V gene, CDR3 DNA, CDR3 protein. A D gene is named only where the DNA matches it firmly. Expanded clones get a size class; other rows say once, few or many, or leave the size out.

>-|TRBJ2-7|-|TRBV5-1
TGCGCCAGCAGCTTGGCCGAGGGCTTCCCCTACGAGCAGTACTTC
CASSLAEGFPYEQYF
>-|TRBJ1-2|TRBD1|TRBV7-9
TGTGCCAGCAGCTTAGCGCAGGGGGTTAACTATGGCTACACCTTC
CASSLAQGVNYGYTF
>-|TRBJ2-1|-|TRBV2
TGTGCCAGCAGTGAAACTAGCTCGAATGAGCAGTTCTTC
CASSETSSNEQFF
>-|TRBJ2-7|-|TRBV21-1
TGTGCCAGCAGCCTACGTGCAGGGGGTTCCGAGCAGTACTTC
CASSLRAGGSEQYF
>-|TRBJ1-1|TRBD1|TRBV19
TGTGCCAGCTATCTTACCGGGACAGACGACGAAGCTTTCTTT
CASYLTGTDDEAFF
>few|TRBJ1-1|TRBD1|TRBV10-2
TGCGCCAGCATTGAGACAGGGGGCAAAACTGAAGCTTTCTTT
CASIETGGKTEAFF
>few|TRBJ1-1|TRBD1|TRBV6-5
TGTGCCAGCAGATACCTACAGGGGAGGAACACTGAAGCTTTCTTT
CASRYLQGRNTEAFF
>-|TRBJ2-3|TRBD2|TRBV9
TGTGCCAGCAGCGTGGGTCGGGAGGGCCTAGATACGCAGTATTTT
CASSVGREGLDTQYF
>once|TRBJ2-1|TRBD2|TRBV19
TGTGCCAGTAGTCCGCGGGGGGGCAATGAGCAGTTCTTC
CASSPRGGNEQFF
>-|TRBJ2-5|-|TRBV5-3
TGTGCCAGAAGCTTGATTTGGGAGGAGACCCAGTACTTC
CARSLIWEETQYF
>few|TRBJ1-1|-|TRBV5-1
TGCGCCAGCAGCTTTTTTCTCTTCCGGGACACTGAAGCTTTCTTT
CASSFFLFRDTEAFF
>-|TRBJ2-7|-|TRBV29-1
TGCAGCGTTGAAGGTAGAAACTCCTACGAGCAGTACTTC
CSVEGRNSYEQYF
>-|TRBJ1-2|-|TRBV30
TGTGCCTGGAGTGTATTTGACAGTGGGGATGGCTACACCTTC
CAWSVFDSGDGYTF
>-|TRBJ2-5|TRBD2|TRBV7-3
TGTGCCAGCAGCTCGGGACTAGGCCAAGAGACCCAGTACTTC
CASSSGLGQETQYF